The clone carrying this TCR beta chain has ten or more counts. Its matching antigen is unknown. This record belongs to a study of Graves' ophthalmopathy and Graves' hyperthyroidism. Study observations and caveats: In blood, most expanded thyroid clonotypes above 0.001 frequency were also detected.

Amplifying from RNA transcripts, the study obtained TCR beta CDR3 regions. First-round RT-PCR with HTBI primers preceded a second-round multiplex PCR. MiXCR, run by TCRdb on the multiplex PCR reads, gives a single entry per CDR3 protein. This table has hundreds of thousands of distinct CDR3 sequences, roughly 14% appearing once. The sequenced material came from blood. The TCR originated in a woman aged 25-40 years with Graves' ophthalmopathy.

CDR3 DNA sequence: TGTGCCAGCAGCTTTTATGCAGGGTTTGATTTAACGCCTATCCAAGAGACCCAGTACTTC. As protein: CASSFYAGFDLTPIQETQYF. The chain uses TRBV11-2 and TRBJ2-5, with D tentatively TRBD1 (5 bases). The V end lost 3 bases, the J end lost 1 base, and 27 bases lay between the germline ends. The CDR3 has 20 amino acids. The germline V gene encodes CDR1 SGHAT and CDR2 FQNNGV.